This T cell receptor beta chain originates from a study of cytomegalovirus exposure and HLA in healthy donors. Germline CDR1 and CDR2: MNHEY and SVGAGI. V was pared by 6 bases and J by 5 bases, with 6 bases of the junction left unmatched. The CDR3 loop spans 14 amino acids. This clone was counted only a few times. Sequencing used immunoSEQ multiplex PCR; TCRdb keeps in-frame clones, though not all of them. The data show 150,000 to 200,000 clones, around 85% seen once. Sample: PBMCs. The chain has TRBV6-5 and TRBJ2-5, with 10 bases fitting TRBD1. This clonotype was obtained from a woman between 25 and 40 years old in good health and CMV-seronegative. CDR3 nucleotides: TGTGCCAGCAGCGCAGACAGGGGGCTTGAGACCCAGTACTTC. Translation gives CASSADRGLETQYF.